This T cell receptor (beta chain) was sequenced for a study of T cell responses to AZD1222 COVID-19 vaccine. Overall study results and limits: Spike regions recognized by vaccine-associated CD4 TCRs spanned the protein, led by 160-218 and 743-854. Rises in breadth and depth of Spike-specific TCRs came after two AZD1222 doses. Most donors were white British, females outnumbered males, and clonal diversity was possibly underestimated.

TCRdb keeps only in-frame clones here, not all; method: immunoSEQ multiplex PCR. The repertoire holds 150,000 to 200,000 clones, with approximately 94% as singletons. Details on this clone: Its antigen is unidentified.

Researchers grouped second doses given at about 4 or about 12 weeks into one pool. V was pared by 2 bases and J by 7 bases, with 17 bases between. CDR3 length: 15 residues. Per the germline V gene, CDR1 is GTSNPN and CDR2 is SVGIG (reference sequence). This receptor was taken from an adult who received the AZD1222 COVID-19 vaccine. This chain joins TRBV30 and TRBJ1-4, with a weak D call TRBD1 (5 bases). The starting material was peripheral blood, obtained 28 days after the second AZD1222 dose. DNA of the CDR3: TGTGCCTGGAGTCTTGAGACTGGGGGGGGTGAAAAACTGTTTTTT. Its translation: CAWSLETGGGEKLFF.